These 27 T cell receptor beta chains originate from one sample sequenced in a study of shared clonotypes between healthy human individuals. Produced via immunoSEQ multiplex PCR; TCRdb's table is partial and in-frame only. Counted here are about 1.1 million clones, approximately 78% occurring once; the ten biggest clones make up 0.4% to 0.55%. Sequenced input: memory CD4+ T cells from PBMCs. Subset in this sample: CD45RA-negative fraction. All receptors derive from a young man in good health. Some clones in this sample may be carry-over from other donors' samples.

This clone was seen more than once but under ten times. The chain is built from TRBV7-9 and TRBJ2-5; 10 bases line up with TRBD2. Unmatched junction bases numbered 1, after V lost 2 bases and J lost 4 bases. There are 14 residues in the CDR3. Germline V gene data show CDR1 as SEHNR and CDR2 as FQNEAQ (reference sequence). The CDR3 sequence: CASSLIAGGETQYF. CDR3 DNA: TGTGCCAGCAGCTTAATAGCGGGAGGAGAGACCCAGTACTTC.

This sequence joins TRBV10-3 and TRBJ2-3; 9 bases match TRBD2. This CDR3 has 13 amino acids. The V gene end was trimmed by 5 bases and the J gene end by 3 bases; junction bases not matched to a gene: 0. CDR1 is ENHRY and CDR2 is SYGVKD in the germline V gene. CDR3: CAISTSGTDTQYF. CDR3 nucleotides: TGTGCCATCAGTACTAGCGGGACAGATACGCAGTATTTT.

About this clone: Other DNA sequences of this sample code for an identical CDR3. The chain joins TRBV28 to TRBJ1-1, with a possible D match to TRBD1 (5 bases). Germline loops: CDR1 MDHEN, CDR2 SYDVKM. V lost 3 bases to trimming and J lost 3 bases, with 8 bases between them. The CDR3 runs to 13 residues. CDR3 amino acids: CASSLGGDTEAFF. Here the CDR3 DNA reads TGTGCCAGCAGTTTGGGGGGGGACACTGAAGCTTTCTTT.

The CDR3 DNA reads as TGTGCCAGCAGCACCCAGACAGGGGCTAGTACTGAAGCTTTCTTT. It specifies CASSTQTGASTEAFF. The V call is TRBV7-2, the J call TRBJ1-1; 8 bases align to TRBD1. V was clipped by 5 bases and J by 5 bases; unmatched bases: 10. The germline V gene has CDR1 SGHTA and CDR2 FQGNSA. CDR3 length: 15 amino acids.

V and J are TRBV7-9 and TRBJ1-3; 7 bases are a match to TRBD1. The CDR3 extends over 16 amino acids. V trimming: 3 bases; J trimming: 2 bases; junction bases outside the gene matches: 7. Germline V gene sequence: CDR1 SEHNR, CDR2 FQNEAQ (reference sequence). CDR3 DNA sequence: TGTGCCAGCAGCTTGAACAGGGGAGTAGCTGGAAACACCATATATTTT. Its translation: CASSLNRGVAGNTIYF.

In nucleotides, the CDR3 is TGTGCCAGCAGCGCTACCACAGGCAACACTGAAGCTTTCTTT. Its protein product is CASSATTGNTEAFF. The chain joins TRBV11-1 to TRBJ1-1; D perhaps matches TRBD1 (5 bases). The CDR3 contains 14 residues. Trimming removed 5 bases at V and 2 bases at J, with 12 bases between. Germline V gene sequence: CDR1 SGHAT, CDR2 FQDESV (reference sequence).

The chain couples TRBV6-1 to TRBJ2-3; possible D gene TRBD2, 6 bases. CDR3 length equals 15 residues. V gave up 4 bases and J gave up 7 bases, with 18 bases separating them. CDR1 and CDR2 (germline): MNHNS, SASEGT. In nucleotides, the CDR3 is TGTGCCAGCAGTGCTGGTTCTTTTGCGGGGAATACGCAGTATTTT. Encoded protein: CASSAGSFAGNTQYF.

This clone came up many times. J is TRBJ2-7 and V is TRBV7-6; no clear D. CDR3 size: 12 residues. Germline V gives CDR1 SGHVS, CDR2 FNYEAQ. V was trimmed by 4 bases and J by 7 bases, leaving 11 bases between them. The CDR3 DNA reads TGTGCCAGCAGCTCGACGGGCGGAGAGCAGTACTTC. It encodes CASSSTGGEQYF.

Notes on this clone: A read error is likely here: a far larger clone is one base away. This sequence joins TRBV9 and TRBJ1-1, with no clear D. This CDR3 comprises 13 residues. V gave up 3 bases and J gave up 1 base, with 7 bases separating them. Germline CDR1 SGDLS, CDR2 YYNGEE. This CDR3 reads CASSGQPNTEAFF. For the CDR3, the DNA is TGTGCCAGCAGCGGGCAGCCGAACACTGAAGCTTTCTTT. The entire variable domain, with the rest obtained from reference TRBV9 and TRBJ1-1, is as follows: DSGVTQTPKHLITATGQRVTLRCSPRSGDLSVYWYQQSLDQGLQFLIQYYNGEERAKGNILERFSAQQFPDLHSELNLSSLELGDSALYFCASSGQPNTEAFFGQGTRLTVV.

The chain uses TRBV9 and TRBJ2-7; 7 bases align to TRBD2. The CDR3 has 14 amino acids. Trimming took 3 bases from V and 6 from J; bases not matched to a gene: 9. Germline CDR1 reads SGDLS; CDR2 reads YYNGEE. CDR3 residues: CASSAGAPGGEQYF. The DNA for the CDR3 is TGTGCCAGCAGCGCCGGGGCCCCGGGGGGCGAGCAGTACTTC.

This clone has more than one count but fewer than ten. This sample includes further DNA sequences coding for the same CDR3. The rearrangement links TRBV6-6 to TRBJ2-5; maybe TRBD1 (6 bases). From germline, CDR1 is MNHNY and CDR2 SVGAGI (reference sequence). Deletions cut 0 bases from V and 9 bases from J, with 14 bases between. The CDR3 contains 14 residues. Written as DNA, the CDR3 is TGTGCCAGCAGTTACTCTACAGGGTCGAAGGCCCAGTACTTC. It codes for CASSYSTGSKAQYF.

CDR3 DNA sequence: TGTGCCAGCAGCCGCCTGAGGCCCAGCGCGGAGGGCACAGATACGCAGTATTTT. This gives the protein CASSRLRPSAEGTDTQYF. The rearrangement uses TRBV7-9 and TRBJ2-3; tentatively, D is TRBD2 (5 bases). Germline V CDR1 and CDR2: SEHNR, FQNEAQ (reference sequence). Trimming cost V 5 bases and J 1 base, with 22 bases left between them. The CDR3 loop spans 18 amino acids.

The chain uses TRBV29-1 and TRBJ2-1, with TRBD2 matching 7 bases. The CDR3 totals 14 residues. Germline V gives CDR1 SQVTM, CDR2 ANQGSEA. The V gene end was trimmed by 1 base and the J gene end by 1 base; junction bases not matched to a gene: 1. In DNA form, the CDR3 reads TGCAGCGTTGAAGGGACTAGGTCCTACAATGAGCAGTTCTTC. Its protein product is CSVEGTRSYNEQFF.

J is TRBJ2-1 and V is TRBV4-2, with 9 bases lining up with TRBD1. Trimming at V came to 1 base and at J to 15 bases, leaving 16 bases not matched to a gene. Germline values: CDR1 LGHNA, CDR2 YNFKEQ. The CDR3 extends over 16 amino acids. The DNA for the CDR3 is TGTGCCAGCAGCCAAGCTTATACCACCACAGGGGGCATTAGGTTCTTC. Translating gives CASSQAYTTTGGIRFF.

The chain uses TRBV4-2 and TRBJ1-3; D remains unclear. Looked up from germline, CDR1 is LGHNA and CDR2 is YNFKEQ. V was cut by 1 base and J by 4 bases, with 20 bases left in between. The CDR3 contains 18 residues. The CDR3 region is CASSQVPYRKAAGNTIYF. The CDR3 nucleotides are TGTGCCAGCAGCCAAGTCCCTTACCGAAAGGCAGCAGGAAACACCATATATTTT.

CDR3 DNA: TGTGCCAGCAGCTACAACCCCGGTAAACGCACAGATACGCAGTATTTT. This gives the protein CASSYNPGKRTDTQYF. The J gene is TRBJ2-3, the V gene TRBV7-2; D not certain. Between the trimmed V and J ends, which lost 4 bases and 1 base, there was a span of 15 bases. The CDR3 is made up of 16 amino acids. Germline V gene data show CDR1 as SGHTA and CDR2 as FQGNSA.

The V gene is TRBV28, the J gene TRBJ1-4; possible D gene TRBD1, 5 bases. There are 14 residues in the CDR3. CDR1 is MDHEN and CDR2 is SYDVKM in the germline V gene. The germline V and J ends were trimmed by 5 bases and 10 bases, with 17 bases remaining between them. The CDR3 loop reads CASSEDTVGVKLFF. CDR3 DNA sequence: TGTGCCAGCAGTGAAGATACGGTGGGGGTAAAACTGTTTTTT.

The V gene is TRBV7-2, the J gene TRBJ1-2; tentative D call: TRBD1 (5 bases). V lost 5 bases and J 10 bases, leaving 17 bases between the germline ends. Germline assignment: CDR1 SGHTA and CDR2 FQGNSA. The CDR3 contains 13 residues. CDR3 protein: CASSPRDDRIYTF. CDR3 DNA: TGTGCCAGCAGCCCACGAGACGACAGAATCTACACCTTC.

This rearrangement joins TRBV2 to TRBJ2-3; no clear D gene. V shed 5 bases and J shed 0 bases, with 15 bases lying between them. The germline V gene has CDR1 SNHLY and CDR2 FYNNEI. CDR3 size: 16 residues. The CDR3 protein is CASSQDFPESTDTQYF. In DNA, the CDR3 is TGTGCCAGCAGTCAAGACTTCCCCGAAAGCACAGATACGCAGTATTTT.

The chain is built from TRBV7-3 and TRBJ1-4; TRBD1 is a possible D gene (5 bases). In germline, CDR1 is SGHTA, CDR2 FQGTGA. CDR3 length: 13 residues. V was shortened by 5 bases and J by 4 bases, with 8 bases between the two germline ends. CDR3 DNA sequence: TGTGCCAGCAGCAGAGGGGTTAATGAAAAACTGTTTTTT. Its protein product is CASSRGVNEKLFF.

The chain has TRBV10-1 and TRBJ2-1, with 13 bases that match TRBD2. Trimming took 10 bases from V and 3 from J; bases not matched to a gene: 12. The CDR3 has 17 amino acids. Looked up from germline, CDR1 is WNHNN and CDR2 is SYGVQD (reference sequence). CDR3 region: CATNSWTSGSHYNEQFF. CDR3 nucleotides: TGCGCCACCAATTCTTGGACTAGCGGGAGTCACTACAATGAGCAGTTCTTC.

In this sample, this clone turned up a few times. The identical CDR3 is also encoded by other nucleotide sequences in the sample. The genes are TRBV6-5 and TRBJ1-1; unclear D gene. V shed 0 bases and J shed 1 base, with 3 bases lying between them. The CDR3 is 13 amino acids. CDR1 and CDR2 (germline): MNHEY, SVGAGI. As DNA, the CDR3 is TGTGCCAGCAGTTACTCGGAGAACACTGAAGCTTTCTTT. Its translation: CASSYSENTEAFF.

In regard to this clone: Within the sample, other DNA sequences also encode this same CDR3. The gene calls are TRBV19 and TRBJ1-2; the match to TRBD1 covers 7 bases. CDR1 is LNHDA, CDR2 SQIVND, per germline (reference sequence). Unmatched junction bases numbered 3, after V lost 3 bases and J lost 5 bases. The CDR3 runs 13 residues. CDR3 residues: CASSIRQGYGYTF. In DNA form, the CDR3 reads TGTGCCAGTAGTATTAGACAGGGTTATGGCTACACCTTC.

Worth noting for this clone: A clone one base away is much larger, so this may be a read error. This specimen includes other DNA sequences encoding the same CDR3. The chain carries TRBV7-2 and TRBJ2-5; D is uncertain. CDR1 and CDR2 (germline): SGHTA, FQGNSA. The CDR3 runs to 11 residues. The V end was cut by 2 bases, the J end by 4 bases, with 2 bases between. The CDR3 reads CASSLTETQYF. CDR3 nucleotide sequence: TGTGCCAGCAGCTTAACAGAGACCCAGTACTTC.

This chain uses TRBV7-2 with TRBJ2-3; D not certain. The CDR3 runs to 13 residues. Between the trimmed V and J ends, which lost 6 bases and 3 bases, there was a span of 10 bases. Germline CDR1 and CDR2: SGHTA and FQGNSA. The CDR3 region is CASRLPQTDTQYF. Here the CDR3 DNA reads TGTGCCAGCAGGCTCCCCCAAACAGATACGCAGTATTTT.

This chain's CDR3 is CAISESEGGETQYF. The DNA for the CDR3 is TGTGCCATCAGTGAGAGCGAGGGTGGGGAGACCCAGTACTTC. V is TRBV10-3 and J is TRBJ2-5; TRBD2 is a possible D gene (5 bases). In germline, CDR1 is ENHRY, CDR2 SYGVKD. V gave up 2 bases and J gave up 5 bases, with 12 bases separating them. The CDR3 extends over 14 amino acids.

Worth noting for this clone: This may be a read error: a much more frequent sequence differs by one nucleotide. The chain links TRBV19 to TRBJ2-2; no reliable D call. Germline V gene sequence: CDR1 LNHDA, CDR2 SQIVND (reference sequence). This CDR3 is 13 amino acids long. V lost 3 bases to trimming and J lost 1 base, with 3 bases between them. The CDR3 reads CASSIQNTGELFF. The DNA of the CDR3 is TGTGCCAGTAGTATCCAGAACACCGGGGAGCTGTTTTTT.